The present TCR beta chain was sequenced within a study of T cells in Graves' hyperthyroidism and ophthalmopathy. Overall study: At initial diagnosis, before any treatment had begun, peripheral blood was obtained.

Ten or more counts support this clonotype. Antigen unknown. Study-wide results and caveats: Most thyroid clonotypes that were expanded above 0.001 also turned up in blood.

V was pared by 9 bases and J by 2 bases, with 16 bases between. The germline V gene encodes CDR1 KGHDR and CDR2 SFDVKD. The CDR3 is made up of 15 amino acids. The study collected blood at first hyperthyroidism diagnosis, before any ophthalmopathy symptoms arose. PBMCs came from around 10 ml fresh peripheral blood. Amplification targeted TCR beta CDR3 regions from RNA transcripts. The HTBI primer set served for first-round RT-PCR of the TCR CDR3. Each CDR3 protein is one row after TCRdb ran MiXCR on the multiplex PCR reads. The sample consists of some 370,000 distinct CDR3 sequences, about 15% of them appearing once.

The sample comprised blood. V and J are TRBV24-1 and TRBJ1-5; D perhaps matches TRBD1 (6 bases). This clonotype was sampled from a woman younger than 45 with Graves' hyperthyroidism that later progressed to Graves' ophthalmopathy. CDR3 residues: CATRQAVPGNQPQHF. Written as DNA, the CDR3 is TGTGCCACCCGACAGGCCGTTCCGGGCAATCAGCCCCAGCATTTT.